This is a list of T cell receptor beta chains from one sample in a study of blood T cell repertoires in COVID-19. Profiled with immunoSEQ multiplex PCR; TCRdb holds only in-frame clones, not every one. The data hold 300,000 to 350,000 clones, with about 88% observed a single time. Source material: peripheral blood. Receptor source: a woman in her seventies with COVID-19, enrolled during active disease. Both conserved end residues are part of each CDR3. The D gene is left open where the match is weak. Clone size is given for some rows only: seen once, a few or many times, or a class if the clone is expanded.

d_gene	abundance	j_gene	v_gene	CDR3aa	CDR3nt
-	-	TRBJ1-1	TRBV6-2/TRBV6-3	CASSSALGGRMNTEAFF	TGTGCCAGCAGTTCGGCCCTCGGGGGGCGCATGAACACTGAAGCTTTCTTT
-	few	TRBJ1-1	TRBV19	CASSIVGANTEAFF	TGTGCCAGTAGTATTGTGGGGGCGAACACTGAAGCTTTCTTT
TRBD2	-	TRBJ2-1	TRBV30	CAWSAGTSGGHYTEQFF	TGTGCCTGGAGTGCCGGGACTAGCGGGGGCCATTACACTGAGCAGTTCTTC
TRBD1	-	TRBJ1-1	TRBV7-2	CASSPTGDTEAFF	TGTGCCAGCAGCCCAACAGGGGACACTGAAGCTTTCTTT
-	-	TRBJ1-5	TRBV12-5	CASGLAGEGQPQHF	TGTGCTAGTGGTTTGGCAGGGGAGGGACAGCCCCAGCATTTT
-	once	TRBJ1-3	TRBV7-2	CASSKTRSGNTIYF	TGTGCCAGCAGCAAGACACGCTCTGGAAACACCATATATTTT
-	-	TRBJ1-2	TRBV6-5	CASRTQGPNYGYTF	TGTGCCAGCAGAACCCAGGGGCCTAACTATGGCTACACCTTC
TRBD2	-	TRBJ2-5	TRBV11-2	CASSLEGRPGGGTQYF	TGTGCCAGCAGCTTAGAGGGGCGGCCGGGAGGGGGGACCCAGTACTTC
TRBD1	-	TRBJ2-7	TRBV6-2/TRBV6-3	CASSLLAPGTGPYEQYF	TGTGCCAGCAGTTTACTCGCGCCCGGGACAGGGCCCTACGAGCAGTACTTC
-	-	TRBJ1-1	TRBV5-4	CASSAEGMNTEAFF	TGTGCCAGCAGCGCGGAGGGGATGAACACTGAAGCTTTCTTT
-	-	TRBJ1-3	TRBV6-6	CASSWNWQDSGNTIYF	TGTGCCAGCAGTTGGAATTGGCAGGACTCTGGAAACACCATATATTTT
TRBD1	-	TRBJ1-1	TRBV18	CASSPRNRGAGTEAFF	TGTGCCAGCTCACCACGGAACAGGGGAGCGGGCACTGAAGCTTTCTTT
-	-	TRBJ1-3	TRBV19	CASKDSYYSGNTIYF	TGTGCCAGCAAGGACAGTTACTACTCTGGAAACACCATATATTTT
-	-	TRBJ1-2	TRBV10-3	CAISDPSGRHGYTF	TGTGCCATCAGTGACCCCTCGGGAAGGCATGGCTACACCTTC
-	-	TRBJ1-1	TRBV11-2	CASSLVGQAQAFF	TGTGCCAGCAGCTTAGTCGGTCAGGCCCAAGCTTTCTTT
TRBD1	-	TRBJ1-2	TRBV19	CASSMVRTGNYGYTF	TGTGCCAGTAGTATGGTCCGGACAGGGAACTATGGCTACACCTTC
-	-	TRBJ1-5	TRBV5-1	CASSADGQSNQPQHF	TGCGCCAGCAGCGCAGATGGACAGTCGAATCAGCCCCAGCATTTT
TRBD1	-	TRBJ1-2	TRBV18	CASSPKGAADGYTF	TGTGCCAGCTCACCGAAGGGGGCGGCGGATGGCTACACCTTC
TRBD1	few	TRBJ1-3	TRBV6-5	CASQGAGNTIYF	TGTGCCAGCCAGGGGGCTGGAAACACCATATATTTT
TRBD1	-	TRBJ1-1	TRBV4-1	CASSQDRGTEAFF	TGCGCCAGCAGCCAAGACAGGGGGACTGAAGCTTTCTTT
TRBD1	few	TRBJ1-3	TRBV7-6	CASRQTTGGRNTIYF	TGTGCCAGCAGACAGACGACAGGGGGTAGAAACACCATATATTTT
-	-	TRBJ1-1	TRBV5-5	CASSTGNTEAFF	TGTGCCAGCTCGACGGGGAACACTGAAGCTTTCTTT
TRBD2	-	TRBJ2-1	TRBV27	CASSPGTSPEQFF	TGTGCCAGCAGTCCCGGGACTAGCCCCGAGCAGTTCTTC
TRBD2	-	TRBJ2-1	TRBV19	CASTRTSGGPSSYNEQFF	TGTGCCTCAACCCGGACTAGCGGGGGGCCCAGCTCCTACAATGAGCAGTTCTTC
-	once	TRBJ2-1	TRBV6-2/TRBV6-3	CASSYRASDEQFF	TGTGCCAGCAGTTACAGGGCTAGCGATGAGCAGTTCTTC
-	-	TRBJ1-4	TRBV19	CASSLNRVSGSATNEKLFF	TGTGCCAGTAGCCTAAACAGGGTTTCCGGATCCGCAACTAATGAAAAACTGTTTTTT
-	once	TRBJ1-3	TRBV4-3	CASSQERESGNTIYF	TGCGCCAGCAGCCAAGAGAGGGAATCAGGAAACACCATATATTTT
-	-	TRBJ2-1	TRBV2	CASNSNGGNEQFF	TGTGCCAGCAACAGTAACGGGGGCAATGAGCAGTTCTTC
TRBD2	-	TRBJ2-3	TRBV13	CASSFSSGYTDTQYF	TGTGCCAGCAGCTTTTCTAGCGGGTACACAGATACGCAGTATTTT
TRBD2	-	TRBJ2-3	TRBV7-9	CASSATSGGSDTQYF	TGTGCCAGCAGCGCTACTAGCGGGGGATCAGATACGCAGTATTTT
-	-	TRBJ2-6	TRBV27	CASSFGRVSGANVLTF	TGTGCCAGCAGTTTTGGCAGGGTCTCTGGGGCCAACGTCCTGACTTTC
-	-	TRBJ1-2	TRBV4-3	CASSQDQGNYGYTF	TGCGCCAGCAGCCAAGATCAGGGGAACTATGGCTACACCTTC
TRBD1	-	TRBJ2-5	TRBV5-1	CASSSQGARGETQYF	TGCGCCAGCAGCTCTCAGGGGGCGCGGGGAGAGACCCAGTACTTC
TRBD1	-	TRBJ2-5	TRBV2	CASRTGYDETQYF	TGTGCCAGCAGGACAGGGTATGATGAGACCCAGTACTTC
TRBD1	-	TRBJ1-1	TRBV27	CASRGTGSAEAFF	TGTGCCAGCAGGGGGACAGGGAGCGCTGAAGCTTTCTTT
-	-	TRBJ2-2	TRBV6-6	CASSYSGGTGELFF	TGTGCCAGCAGCTACTCCGGGGGCACCGGGGAGCTGTTTTTT
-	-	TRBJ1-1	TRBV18	CASSQSENTEAFF	TGTGCCAGCTCCCAATCAGAGAACACTGAAGCTTTCTTT
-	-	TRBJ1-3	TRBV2	CASRIQVSGNTIYF	TGTGCCAGTAGGATACAGGTCTCTGGAAACACCATATATTTT
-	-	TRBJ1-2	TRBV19	CASSTPGTFLMDGYTF	TGTGCCAGTAGTACGCCCGGGACATTCTTAATGGATGGCTACACCTTC
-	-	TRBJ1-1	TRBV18	CASTVRPRGVDTEAFF	TGTGCCAGCACCGTCCGGCCCCGGGGGGTGGACACTGAAGCTTTCTTT
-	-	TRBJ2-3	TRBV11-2	CASSLVGGGTDTQYF	TGTGCCAGCAGCTTAGTAGGGGGGGGGACAGATACGCAGTATTTT
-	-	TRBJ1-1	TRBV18	CASSPPPPEVRNTEAFF	TGTGCCAGCTCACCGCCCCCCCCCGAGGTGAGGAACACTGAAGCTTTCTTT